This T cell receptor beta chain is from a study of T cell changes during pregnancy in multiple sclerosis. Germline CDR1 reads SNHLY; CDR2 reads FYNNEI. The length of the CDR3 is 14 residues. V shed 4 bases, J shed 4 bases, and the junction held 4 bases outside the gene matches. Method: immunoSEQ multiplex PCR; TCRdb's copy keeps in-frame clones and lacks some. Of approximately 70,000 clones listed, approximately 95% are singletons. This clonotype was sampled from a female donor with multiple sclerosis, enrolled in a pregnancy study. The gene calls are TRBV2 and TRBJ2-1, with 7 nucleotides matching TRBD2. The source material was CD4+ T cells from peripheral blood mononuclear cells, sampled after pregnancy. CDR3 coding DNA: TGTGCCAGCAGTGGGCTAGCGGATTACAATGAGCAGTTCTTC. Its protein is CASSGLADYNEQFF.